This paragraph reports one T cell receptor (beta chain). What this receptor recognizes is not known. Base quality data are lacking; no much larger clone is found one base away. The data were taken from a study of control samples from healthy donors and cancer patients (dated by TCRdb to the early 2020s). The CDR3 starts with the cysteine, ends with the phenylalanine, and has 13 residues. Only the CDR3 region is kept as DNA, spanning 39 bases read in frame from base 1. Per the germline V gene, SGDLS is the CDR1 and YYNGEE is the CDR2. V and J are truncated by 2 bases and 16 bases respectively, leaving an intervening sequence of 19 bases. The library came from the immunoSEQ multiplex PCR assay. TCRdb limited this immuneACCESS table to in-frame rearrangements with V and J called. A share of clones is missing; checked studies link under half to unresolved V genes, and the rest is unexplained. Across this sample there are around 40,000 clones, with more than 85% seen only once. Around a fifth of the sample goes to the ten largest clones.

The sequenced sample was PBMCs. The chain is made from TRBV9 and TRBJ1-5; perhaps TRBD1 is the D gene, with 5 bases matching. This receptor was obtained from a woman aged 40 to 50 with head and neck cancer. The DNA sequence is TGTGCCAGCAGCGTCCCGATCCCGGGGGAAGAACATTTT. This is translated as CASSVPIPGEEHF.